These 17 T cell receptor beta chains were all obtained from the same sample, sequenced in a study of CD8+ T cells in alopecia areata. Extraction of RNA preceded its reverse transcription into cDNA, which served as the sequencing template. Clones were read by immunoSEQ multiplex PCR, and TCRdb kept only the in-frame ones, dropping some. The sample consists of around 100,000 clones, approximately 60% of them appearing once. The sample consisted of CD4+ T cells sorted from blood. The source of these receptors is a human donor in good health.

V usage is TRBV19 and J usage is TRBJ2-2, with 13 bases fitting TRBD2. The CDR3 runs to 16 residues. The ends lost 7 bases at V and 4 bases at J; junction bases unmatched: 6. Germline V lookup: CDR1 LNHDA, CDR2 SQIVND (reference sequence). The CDR3 DNA follows: TGTGCCAGTAAACTAGCGGGGGGGCAAGGCACCGGGGAGCTGTTTTTT. This codes for CASKLAGGQGTGELFF.

This clone has a handful of counts. This chain uses TRBV29-1 with TRBJ1-1, with TRBD1 identical over 10 bases. The V and J ends lost 4 bases and 4 bases, in that order; junction bases with no gene match: 9. CDR1 and CDR2 (germline): SQVTM, ANQGSEA. The CDR3 is made up of 15 amino acids. CDR3 in amino acids: CSVGYYGQGGTEAFF. The DNA for the CDR3 is TGCAGCGTTGGATACTACGGACAGGGGGGCACTGAAGCTTTCTTT.

V is TRBV7-2 and J is TRBJ2-7; D is uncertain. The germline V gene encodes CDR1 SGHTA and CDR2 FQGNSA. Trimming removed 0 bases at V and 0 bases at J, with 6 bases between. This CDR3 is built from 14 residues. This CDR3 reads CASSLAGNSYEQYF. The CDR3 DNA follows: TGTGCCAGCAGCTTAGCGGGCAACTCCTACGAGCAGTACTTC.

This clone occurred a few times. The chain has TRBV25-1 and TRBJ1-2; no clear D. The germline CDR1 and CDR2 sequences are MGHDK and SYGVNS. The CDR3 runs to 14 residues. Trimming shortened V by 3 bases and J by 3 bases, and 11 bases separated the two germline ends. This chain's CDR3 is CASSDATIYYGYTF. The CDR3 nucleotides are TGTGCCAGCAGTGACGCGACGATATACTATGGCTACACCTTC.

This clone was seen a few times. The gene calls are TRBV28 and TRBJ1-5, with D possibly being TRBD1 (5 bases). The germline V and J ends were trimmed by 3 bases and 4 bases, with 13 bases remaining between them. The CDR3 extends over 15 amino acids. Germline values: CDR1 MDHEN, CDR2 SYDVKM. For the CDR3, the DNA is TGTGCCAGCAGTTTCTTAGGGACGGGGAATCAGCCCCAGCATTTT. The encoded protein is CASSFLGTGNQPQHF.

This clone has only a few counts. V gene TRBV28 combines with J gene TRBJ2-3; D uncertain. CDR1 and CDR2 (germline): MDHEN, SYDVKM. The CDR3 spans 11 residues. V shed 8 bases and J shed 6 bases, with 9 bases lying between them. This chain's CDR3 is CASGQIDTQYF. CDR3 nucleotide sequence: TGTGCCAGCGGGCAGATCGATACGCAGTATTTT.

The chain's CDR3 is CASSEATGVGQPQHF. The CDR3 DNA is TGTGCCAGCAGCGAAGCTACAGGGGTGGGACAGCCCCAGCATTTT. The chain employs TRBV7-9 and TRBJ1-5; TRBD1 matches at 7 bases. After removal of 5 bases from V and 7 bases from J, the junction contained 11 bases not matched to a gene. CDR3 length: 15 amino acids. Germline assignment: CDR1 SEHNR and CDR2 FQNEAQ (reference sequence).

This clone occurred a few times. This rearrangement joins TRBV2 to TRBJ2-5; 7 bases fit TRBD1. With V trimmed by 6 bases and J by 0 bases, 13 bases remained unmatched. CDR3 length: 17 amino acids. CDR1 SNHLY and CDR2 FYNNEI come from the germline V gene. For the CDR3, the DNA is TGTGCCAGCAGCACCCGACAGGGAACCTTGTACCAAGAGACCCAGTACTTC. Amino acid sequence: CASSTRQGTLYQETQYF.

The J gene is TRBJ2-5, the V gene TRBV29-1; 11 positions match TRBD2. The V segment lost 7 bases and the J segment 2 bases; nucleotides outside the gene matches: 9. Looked up from germline, CDR1 is SQVTM and CDR2 is ANQGSEA. The CDR3 loop spans 15 amino acids. The CDR3 nucleotides are TGCAGCGCCACCTTCCTAGCGGGGGGTCAAGAGACCCAGTACTTC. Translated, it gives CSATFLAGGQETQYF.

This clone came up a few times. The chain employs TRBV29-1 and TRBJ2-5; TRBD2 matches at 14 bases. The CDR3 runs to 18 residues. The V and J ends lost 7 bases and 5 bases, in that order; junction bases with no gene match: 18. Per germline, CDR1 SQVTM and CDR2 ANQGSEA. The DNA of the CDR3 is TGCAGCGCCACGAACCCCGGGACTAGCGGGGGATGGGTCGAGACCCAGTACTTC. Translation gives CSATNPGTSGGWVETQYF.

The V gene is TRBV6-1, the J gene TRBJ1-5, with TRBD1 identical over 9 bases. Germline V gives CDR1 MNHNS, CDR2 SASEGT. After removal of 6 bases from V and 7 bases from J, the junction contained 7 bases not matched to a gene. The CDR3 runs to 14 residues. For the CDR3, the DNA is TGTGCCAGCAGAGTGGACAGGGGACCCCAGCCCCAGCATTTT. Translated, it gives CASRVDRGPQPQHF.

Written as DNA, the CDR3 is TGTGCCAGCAGCTCAAACCGAGGACAGGGGGCTAATGAAAAACTGTTTTTT. This translates into CASSSNRGQGANEKLFF. This chain connects TRBV5-8 to TRBJ1-4, with TRBD1 identical over 10 bases. Germline loops: CDR1 SGHTS, CDR2 YDEGEE. The CDR3 is 17 amino acids. V lost 3 bases and J lost 3; bases outside the gene matches: 8.

V is TRBV28 and J is TRBJ1-6; D is perhaps TRBD1 (6 bases). Trimming shortened V by 6 bases and J by 4 bases, and 16 bases separated the two germline ends. Per germline, CDR1 MDHEN and CDR2 SYDVKM. CDR3 length equals 16 residues. The CDR3 coding sequence is TGTGCCAGCAGCGCTCCGACAGGTTATTATAATTCACCCCTCCACTTT. Translating it yields CASSAPTGYYNSPLHF. The entire variable domain, with the rest obtained from reference TRBV28 and TRBJ1-6, is as follows: DVKVTQSSRYLVKRTGEKVFLECVQDMDHENMFWYRQDPGLGLRLIYFSYDVKMKEKGDIPEGYSVSREKKERFSLILESASTNQTSMYLCASSAPTGYYNSPLHFGNGTRLTVT.

The chain links TRBV2 to TRBJ2-7; D is perhaps TRBD2 (5 bases). The germline V and J ends were trimmed by 4 bases and 12 bases, with 13 bases remaining between them. The CDR3 runs 11 residues. Germline CDR1 and CDR2: SNHLY and FYNNEI. CDR3 sequence (DNA): TGTGCCAGCAGTGCCTATGGGAGCACGTACTTC. It encodes CASSAYGSTYF.

This chain uses TRBV6-5 with TRBJ2-5; the D gene is possibly TRBD2 (7 bases). CDR3 size: 15 residues. From germline, CDR1 is MNHEY and CDR2 SVGAGI. The germline V and J ends were trimmed by 6 bases and 5 bases, with 19 bases remaining between them. The CDR3 region has the DNA TGTGCCAGCAGCCCGTGGCGGGGGCGTATTGAGACCCAGTACTTC. This translates into CASSPWRGRIETQYF.

The genes are TRBV4-3 and TRBJ2-5; TRBD1 matches 9 bases. This CDR3 is built from 15 residues. Germline V gene lookup returns CDR1 LGHNA and CDR2 YSLEER. V trimming: 4 bases; J trimming: 2 bases; junction bases outside the gene matches: 5. Here the CDR3 reads CASSPQGARQETQYF. The CDR3, as DNA: TGCGCCAGCAGCCCACAGGGGGCGCGGCAAGAGACCCAGTACTTC.

The chain's CDR3 is CASGSSGTMNTGELFF. The DNA for the CDR3 is TGTGCTAGTGGTTCCTCCGGGACAATGAACACCGGGGAGCTGTTTTTT. This chain links TRBV12-5 with TRBJ2-2, with TRBD1 as a possible D gene (6 bases). This CDR3 spans 16 amino acids. Deletions cut 4 bases from V and 1 base from J, with 13 bases between. CDR1 LGHNT and CDR2 FRNRAP come from the germline V gene.